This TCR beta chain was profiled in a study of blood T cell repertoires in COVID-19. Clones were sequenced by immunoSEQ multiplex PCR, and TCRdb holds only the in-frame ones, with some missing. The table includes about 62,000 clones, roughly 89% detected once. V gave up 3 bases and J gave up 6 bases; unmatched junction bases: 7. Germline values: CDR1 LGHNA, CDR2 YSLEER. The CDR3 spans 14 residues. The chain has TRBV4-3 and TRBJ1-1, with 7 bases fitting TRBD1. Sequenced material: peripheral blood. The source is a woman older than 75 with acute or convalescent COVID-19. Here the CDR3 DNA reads TGCGCCAGCAGCCACACGACAGGGCGGGCTGAAGCTTTCTTT. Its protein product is CASSHTTGRAEAFF.